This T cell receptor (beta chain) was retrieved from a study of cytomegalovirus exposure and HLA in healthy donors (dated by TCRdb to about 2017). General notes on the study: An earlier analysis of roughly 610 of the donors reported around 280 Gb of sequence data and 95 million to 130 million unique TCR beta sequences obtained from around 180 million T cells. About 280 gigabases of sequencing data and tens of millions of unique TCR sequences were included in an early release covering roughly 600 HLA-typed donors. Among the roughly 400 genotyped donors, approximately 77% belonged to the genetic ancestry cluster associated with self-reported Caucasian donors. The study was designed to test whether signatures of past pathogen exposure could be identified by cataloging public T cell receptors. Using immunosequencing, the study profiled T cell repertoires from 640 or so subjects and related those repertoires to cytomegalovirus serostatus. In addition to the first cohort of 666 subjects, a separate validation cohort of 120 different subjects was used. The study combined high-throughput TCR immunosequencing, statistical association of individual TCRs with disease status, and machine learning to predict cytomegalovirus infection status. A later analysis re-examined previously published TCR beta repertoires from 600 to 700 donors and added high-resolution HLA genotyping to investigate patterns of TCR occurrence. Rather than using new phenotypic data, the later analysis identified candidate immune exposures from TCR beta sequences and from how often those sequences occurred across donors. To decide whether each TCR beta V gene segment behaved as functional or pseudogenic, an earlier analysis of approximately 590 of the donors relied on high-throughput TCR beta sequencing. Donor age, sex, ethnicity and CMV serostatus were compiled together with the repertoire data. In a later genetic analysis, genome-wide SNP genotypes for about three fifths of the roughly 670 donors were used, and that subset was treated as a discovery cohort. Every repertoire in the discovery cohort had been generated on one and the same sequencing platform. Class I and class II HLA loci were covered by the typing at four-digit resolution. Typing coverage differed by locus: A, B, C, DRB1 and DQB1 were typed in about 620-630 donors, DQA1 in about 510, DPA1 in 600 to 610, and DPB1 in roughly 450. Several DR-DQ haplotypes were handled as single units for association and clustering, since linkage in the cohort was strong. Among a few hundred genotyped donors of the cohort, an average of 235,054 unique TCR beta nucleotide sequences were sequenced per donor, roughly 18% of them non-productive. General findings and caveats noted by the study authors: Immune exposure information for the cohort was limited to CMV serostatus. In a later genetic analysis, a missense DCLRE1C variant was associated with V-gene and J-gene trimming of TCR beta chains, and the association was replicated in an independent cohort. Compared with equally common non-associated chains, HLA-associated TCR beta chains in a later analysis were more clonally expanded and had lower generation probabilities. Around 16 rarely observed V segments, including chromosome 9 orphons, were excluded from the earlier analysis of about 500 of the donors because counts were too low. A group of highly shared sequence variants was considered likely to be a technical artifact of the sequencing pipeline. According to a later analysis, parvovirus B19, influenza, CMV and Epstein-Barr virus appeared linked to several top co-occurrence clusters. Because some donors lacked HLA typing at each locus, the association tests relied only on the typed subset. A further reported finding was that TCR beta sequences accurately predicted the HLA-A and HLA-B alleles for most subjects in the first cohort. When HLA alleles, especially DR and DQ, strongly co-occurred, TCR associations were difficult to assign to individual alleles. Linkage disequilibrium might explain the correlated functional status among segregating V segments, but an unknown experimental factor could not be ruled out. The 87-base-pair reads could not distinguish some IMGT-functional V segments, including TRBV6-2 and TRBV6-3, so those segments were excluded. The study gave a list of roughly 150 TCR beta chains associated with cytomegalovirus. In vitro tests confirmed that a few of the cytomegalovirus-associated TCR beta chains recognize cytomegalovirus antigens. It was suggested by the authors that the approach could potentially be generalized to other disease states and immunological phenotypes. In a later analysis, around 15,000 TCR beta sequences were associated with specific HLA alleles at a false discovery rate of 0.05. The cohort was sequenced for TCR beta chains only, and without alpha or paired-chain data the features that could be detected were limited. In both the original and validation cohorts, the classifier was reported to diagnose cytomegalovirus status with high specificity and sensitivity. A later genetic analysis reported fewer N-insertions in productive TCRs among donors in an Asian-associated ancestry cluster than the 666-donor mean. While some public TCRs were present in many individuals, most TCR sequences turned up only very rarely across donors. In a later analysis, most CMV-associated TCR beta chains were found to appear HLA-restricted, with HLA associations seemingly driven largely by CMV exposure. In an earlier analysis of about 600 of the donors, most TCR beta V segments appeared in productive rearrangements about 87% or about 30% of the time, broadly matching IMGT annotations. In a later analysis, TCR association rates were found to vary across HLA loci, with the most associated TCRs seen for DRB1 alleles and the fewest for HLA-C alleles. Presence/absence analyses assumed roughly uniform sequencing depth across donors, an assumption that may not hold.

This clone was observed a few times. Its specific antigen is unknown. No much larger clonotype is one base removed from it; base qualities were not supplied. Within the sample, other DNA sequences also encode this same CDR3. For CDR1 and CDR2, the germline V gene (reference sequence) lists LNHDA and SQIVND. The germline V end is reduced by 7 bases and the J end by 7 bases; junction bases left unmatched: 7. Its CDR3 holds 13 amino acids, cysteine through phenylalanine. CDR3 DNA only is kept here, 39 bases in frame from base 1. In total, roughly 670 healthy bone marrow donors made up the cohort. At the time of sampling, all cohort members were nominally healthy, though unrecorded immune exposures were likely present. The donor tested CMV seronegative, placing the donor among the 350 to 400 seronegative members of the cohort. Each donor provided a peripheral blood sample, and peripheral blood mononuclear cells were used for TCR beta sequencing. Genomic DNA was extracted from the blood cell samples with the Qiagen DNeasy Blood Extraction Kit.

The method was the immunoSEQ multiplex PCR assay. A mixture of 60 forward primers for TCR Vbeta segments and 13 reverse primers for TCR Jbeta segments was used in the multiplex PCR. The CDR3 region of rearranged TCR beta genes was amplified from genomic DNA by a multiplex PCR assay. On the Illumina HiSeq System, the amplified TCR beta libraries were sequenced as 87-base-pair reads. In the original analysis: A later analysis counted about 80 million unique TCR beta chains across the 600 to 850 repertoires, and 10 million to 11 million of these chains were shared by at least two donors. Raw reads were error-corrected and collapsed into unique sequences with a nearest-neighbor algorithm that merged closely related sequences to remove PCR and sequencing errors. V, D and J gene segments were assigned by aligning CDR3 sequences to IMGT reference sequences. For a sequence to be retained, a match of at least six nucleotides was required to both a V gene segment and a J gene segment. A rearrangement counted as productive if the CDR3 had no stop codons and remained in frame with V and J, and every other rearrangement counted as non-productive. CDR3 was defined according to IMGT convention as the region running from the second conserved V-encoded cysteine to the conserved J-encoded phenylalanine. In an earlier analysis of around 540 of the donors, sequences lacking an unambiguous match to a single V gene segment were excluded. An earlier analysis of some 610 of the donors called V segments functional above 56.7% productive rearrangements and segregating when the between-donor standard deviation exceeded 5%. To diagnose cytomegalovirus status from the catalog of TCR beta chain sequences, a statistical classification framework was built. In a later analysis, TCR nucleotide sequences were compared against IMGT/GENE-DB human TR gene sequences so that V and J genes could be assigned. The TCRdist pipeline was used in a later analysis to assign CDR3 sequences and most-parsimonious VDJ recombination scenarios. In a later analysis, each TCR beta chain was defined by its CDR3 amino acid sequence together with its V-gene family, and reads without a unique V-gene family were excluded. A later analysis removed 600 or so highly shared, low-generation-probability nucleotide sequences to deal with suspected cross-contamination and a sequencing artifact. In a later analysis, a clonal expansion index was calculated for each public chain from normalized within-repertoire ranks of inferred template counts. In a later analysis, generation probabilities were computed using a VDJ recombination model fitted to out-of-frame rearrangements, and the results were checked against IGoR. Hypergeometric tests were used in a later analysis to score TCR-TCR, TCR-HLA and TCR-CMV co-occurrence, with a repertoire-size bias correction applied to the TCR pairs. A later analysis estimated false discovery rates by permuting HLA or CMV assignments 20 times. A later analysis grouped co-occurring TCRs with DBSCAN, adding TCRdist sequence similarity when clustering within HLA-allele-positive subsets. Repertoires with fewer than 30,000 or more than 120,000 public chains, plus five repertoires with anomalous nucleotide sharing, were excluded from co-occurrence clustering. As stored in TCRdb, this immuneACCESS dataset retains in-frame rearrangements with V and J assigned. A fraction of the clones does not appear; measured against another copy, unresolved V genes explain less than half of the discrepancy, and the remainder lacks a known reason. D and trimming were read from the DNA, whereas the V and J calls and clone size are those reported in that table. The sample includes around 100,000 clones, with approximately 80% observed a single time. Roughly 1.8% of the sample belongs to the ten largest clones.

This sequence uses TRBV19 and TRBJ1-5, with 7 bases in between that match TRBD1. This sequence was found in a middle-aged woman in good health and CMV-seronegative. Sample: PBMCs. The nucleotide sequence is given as TGTGCCAGTACCACAGGGGATGGACAGCCCCAGCATTTT. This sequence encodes CASTTGDGQPQHF.